This T cell receptor beta chain was obtained from a study of cytomegalovirus exposure and HLA in healthy donors. The length of the CDR3 is 13 residues. Trimming removed 0 bases from V and 4 bases from J, with 6 bases in between. The germline V gene encodes CDR1 KGHSH and CDR2 LQKENI. The study ran its PCR with 60 Vbeta and 13 Jbeta primers. TCRdb's table, derived via immunoSEQ multiplex PCR, lists solely in-frame clones and lacks some. The data show roughly 180,000 clones, with roughly 9.4% seen just once and less than 1.5% held by the top ten. About this clone itself: Antigen: not known.

Healthy bone marrow donors made up the cohort. Findings of the study overall: Rare TCR sequences dominated, though some public TCRs recurred in many donors. Presence/absence analyses assumed roughly uniform sequencing depth across donors, which may not hold. There were under 200 TCR beta chains listed as cytomegalovirus-associated.

The sequencing sample was made of PBMCs. This sequence originates from a woman aged 25 to 45 in good health and CMV-seropositive. The chain employs TRBV18 and TRBJ1-1; no reliable D call. Written as DNA, the CDR3 is TGTGCCAGCTCACCACCTGTGAGCACTGAAGCTTTCTTT. It yields the protein CASSPPVSTEAFF.